This TCR beta chain was recorded in a study of vaccination and CD4 T cells after COVID-19. Study-level background: Convalescent study patients returned SARS-CoV-2 positive nasal swab PCR results, with under ten mild cases and one severe.

Study observations and caveats: Reactive clonotype counts went from median approximately 21 after infection to approximately 38 after vaccination, nonsignificantly.

With regard to this clonotype: Its antigen remains unidentified.

An Oncomine TCR Beta short-read assay was used to sequence the DNA from cultured CD4+ T cells. TCRdb processed the PCR reads anew with MiXCR; each CDR3 protein has one entry. The sample records approximately 15,000 distinct CDR3 sequences, around 53% being singletons. The treatment denotes: approximately 10-day PBMC culture with coronavirus spike peptide pools or control peptides (ViraFEST assay). Trimming stripped 0 bases from V and 4 bases from J, with 6 bases between. This CDR3 has 14 residues. Looked up from germline, CDR1 is MNHEY and CDR2 is SMNVEV (reference sequence). Sequencing used CD4+ T cells from blood, cultured in vitro. This sequence joins TRBV27 and TRBJ2-2, with D uncertain. The clonotype comes from a human donor who had recovered from COVID-19. CDR3 DNA: TGTGCCAGCAGTTTATCGACGGGCACCGGGGAGCTGTTTTTT. Amino acid sequence: CASSLSTGTGELFF.